These T cell receptor beta chains were read from a single sample in a study of cytomegalovirus exposure and HLA in healthy donors. Assay used: immunoSEQ multiplex PCR; TCRdb lists only in-frame clones, some missing. The sample shows approximately 92,000 clones, around 81% of them seen only once. The sequencing input was PBMCs. The receptors come from a woman between 70 and 85 years old in good health and CMV-seropositive. Each CDR3 is given without its conserved first and last residue. The order of the fields is V gene, J gene, CDR3 protein.

TRBV11-1	.	ASSFLGTQYEQY
TRBV5-6	TRBJ1-2	ASTPPGQGIYGYT
TRBV5-1	TRBJ2-1	ASSLMTSDSYNEQF
TRBV15	TRBJ2-7	ATSSRDRGLDEQY
TRBV11-2	TRBJ1-3	ASTSRAQSGNTIY
TRBV7-2	TRBJ1-3	ASSLRGGAPLSGNTIY
TRBV6-4	TRBJ2-5	ASSEGQGETQY
TRBV18	TRBJ2-1	ASSRSSGNNEQF
TRBV5-5	TRBJ1-1	ASSLYGGGNTEAF
TRBV28	TRBJ1-5	ASSLTEGVGNQPQH
TRBV28	TRBJ1-4	ASSQETGGGEKLF
TRBV4-1	TRBJ2-5	ASSPSQGKAQETQY
TRBV9	TRBJ2-3	ASSPQGSTDTQY
TRBV5-4	TRBJ1-1	ASSLVGEGTEAF
TRBV18	TRBJ2-3	ASSPLEDTQY
TRBV2	TRBJ1-1	ASSEGAKNTEAF
TRBV7-9	TRBJ2-1	SSSFQVEQF
TRBV28	TRBJ1-2	ASSKGDRVFGYT
TRBV5-6	TRBJ2-7	ASSPGLAGAEQY
TRBV6-5	TRBJ1-1	ASSQGTNTEAF
TRBV4-3	TRBJ2-3	ASSRAGVKDTQY
TRBV27	TRBJ2-1	ASRVTGGSSYNEQF
TRBV7-2	TRBJ2-5	ASSKGSGQETQY
TRBV12-5	TRBJ1-5	ASGWGQGGNQPQH
TRBV25-1	TRBJ2-7	ASRKTGTIGYEQY
TRBV19	TRBJ2-3	ARKAGLAGDTQY
TRBV30	TRBJ1-2	AWSKEGRYGYT
TRBV28	TRBJ1-3	ASSPHRGGNTIY
TRBV7-9	TRBJ1-3	ASSSGLTSGNTIY
TRBV7-7	TRBJ2-1	ASSFGTSGIYEQF
TRBV6-1	TRBJ2-1	ASSPRSLLNEQF
TRBV27	TRBJ2-7	ASSLQGNEQY
TRBV7-9	TRBJ2-7	SSSRTVLDEQY
TRBV5-1	TRBJ2-7	ASSPRGPSPSYEQY
TRBV5-4	TRBJ2-3	ASSVTGTAAQY
TRBV29-1	TRBJ2-7	SVRGVSRDRGSYEQY
TRBV5-6	TRBJ2-7	ASSGIVLGQGRYEQY
TRBV2	TRBJ2-5	ASTLLTSGQETQY
TRBV14	TRBJ1-2	ASSQDPAGDGYT
TRBV19	TRBJ1-1	ASQGARRTEAF
TRBV30	TRBJ1-1	ACDRVNTEAF
TRBV4-1	TRBJ2-7	ASSQRDRVRTEQY
TRBV29-1	TRBJ1-2	SVGQGDNGYT
TRBV14	TRBJ2-7	ARRSLWDEQY
TRBV19	TRBJ1-2	ASSPRPFRRGGYGYT
TRBV6-5	TRBJ1-5	ASSDERQGGETQH
TRBV7-2	TRBJ1-1	ASSLDLGGRLKTF
TRBV5-1	TRBJ2-2	ASRGAGISGELF
TRBV5-1	TRBJ2-7	ASSLQEGASYEQY
TRBV7-7	TRBJ2-5	ASSFAGTGPETQY
TRBV30	TRBJ2-7	AWSPSPEAVEQY
TRBV11-3	TRBJ2-5	ASSLSSGQRAQETQY
TRBV5-5	TRBJ2-7	ASRLKGGAYEQY
TRBV28	TRBJ1-5	ASRGTVLPTQH
TRBV7-2	TRBJ2-3	ASSPTGRADTQY